Listed below are T cell receptor beta chains from one sample, sequenced in a study of CD8 T cells in ankylosing spondylitis. TCRdb fed the 5' RACE reads into MiXCR, producing one record per CDR3 protein. The sample consists of approximately 220,000 distinct CDR3 sequences, roughly 26% of them appearing once. The sequenced sample was blood, either unsorted or a sorted T cell fraction (not recorded which). The receptors here all came from a male donor with ankylosing spondylitis or in good health (not recorded which). CDR3s include the opening cysteine and the closing phenylalanine or tryptophan. The D gene is left open where the match is weak. Rows may omit the clone size; those that give it use once, few, many or a size class.

j_call,v_call,d_call,clone_size,cdr3_nt,cdr3_aa
TRBJ2-7,TRBV29-1,TRBD1,NA,TGCAGCGTTGAGTGGGACAGGGGCTACGAGCAGTACTTC,CSVEWDRGYEQYF
TRBJ2-4,TRBV29-1,NA,many,TGCAGCGTTGTCGGTGGTACGGCCAAAAACATTCAGTACTTC,CSVVGGTAKNIQYF
TRBJ1-4,TRBV25-1,TRBD1,many,TGTGCCAGCAGTGGAGGGACAGGGATTAATGAAAAACTGTTTTTT,CASSGGTGINEKLFF
TRBJ2-7,TRBV15,NA,NA,TGTGCCACCAGCAGAGTCCGGGGCAGGGAAAAGATTAGCGGCACTTCACTCCTCTCCTACGAGCAGTACTTC,CATSRVRGREKISGTSLLSYEQYF
TRBJ2-5,TRBV29-1,NA,many,TGCAGCGTTGGTGGTCTACAAGAGACCCAGTACTTC,CSVGGLQETQYF
TRBJ1-4,TRBV12-3/TRBV12-4,NA,many,TGTGCCAGCAGTTTACGGGGCGGAAATGAAAAACTGTTTTTT,CASSLRGGNEKLFF
TRBJ2-1,TRBV5-1,TRBD2,many,TGCGCCAGCAGGCTGACTAGCGGGGGTGGTATGAATGAGCAGTTCTTC,CASRLTSGGGMNEQFF
TRBJ2-3,TRBV15,NA,NA,TGTGCCAGCTCAGTCTCAGATACGCAGTATTTT,CASSVSDTQYF
TRBJ2-5,TRBV2,NA,NA,TGTGCCAGCAGTGCGAGAAGAAAAGAGACCCAGTACTTC,CASSARRKETQYF
TRBJ1-2,TRBV27,NA,few,TGTGCCACCCGACCAAATGGCCCTTCGGCGGGTGGCTACACCTTC,CATRPNGPSAGGYTF
TRBJ2-7,TRBV29-1,NA,many,TGCAGCGTTGCTAGGACAGCCTACGAGCAGTACTTC,CSVARTAYEQYF
TRBJ2-3,TRBV20-1,NA,NA,TGCAGTGCTAGAGATCCCGCCGGAGCCGTTTGGGATACGCAGTATTTT,CSARDPAGAVWDTQYF
TRBJ2-1,TRBV5-1,NA,many,TGCGCCACCAACGAGGGGGGCCCCTACAATGAGCAGTTCTTC,CATNEGGPYNEQFF
TRBJ2-7,TRBV2,NA,NA,TGTGCCAGCTCGTTAACTGCCACCTACGAGCAGTACTTC,CASSLTATYEQYF
TRBJ2-7,TRBV10-2,NA,many,TGCGCCACCTCTGAAGTGAAGTCCTACGAGCAGTACTTC,CATSEVKSYEQYF
TRBJ2-1,TRBV29-1,TRBD2,medium-sized,TGCAGCACCGCCGGGACTAGCTTCGGTGGTGAGCAGTTCTTC,CSTAGTSFGGEQFF
TRBJ1-2,TRBV20-1,NA,NA,TGCAGTGCCGTCCCGGGTTCCCATGGCTACACCTTC,CSAVPGSHGYTF
TRBJ2-2,TRBV2,NA,many,TGTGCCAGCAGTGGGCCGGTTAACACCGGGGAGCTGTTTTTT,CASSGPVNTGELFF
TRBJ2-2,TRBV20-1,TRBD2,NA,TGCAGTGCGACCCCATTTAGCGGGAGTTGGAGCACCGGGGAGCTGTTTTTT,CSATPFSGSWSTGELFF
TRBJ2-1,TRBV6-1,NA,many,TGTGCCAGCAGTGAAACGGGAGATACCAATGAGCAGTTCTTC,CASSETGDTNEQFF
TRBJ2-1,TRBV29-1,NA,NA,TGCAGCCAACGACGAACCCCCTACAATGAGCAGTTCTTC,CSQRRTPYNEQFF
TRBJ2-7,TRBV6-1,NA,many,TGTGCCAGCGGTGAGGCTAGCGCTTACGAGCAGTACTTC,CASGEASAYEQYF
TRBJ2-4,TRBV2,TRBD2,many,TGTGCCAGCAGTGATAGGGTCAGCGGGAGTTGGTCAGTTCAGTACTTC,CASSDRVSGSWSVQYF
TRBJ2-7,TRBV6-1,NA,few,TGTGCCAGCAGTGAAAGTCGATACGAGCAGTACTTC,CASSESRYEQYF
TRBJ1-6,TRBV5-1,NA,many,TGCGCCAGCAGCTCAGAGGTTTCGGGAAACCTAGGTTCACCCCTCCACTTT,CASSSEVSGNLGSPLHF
TRBJ1-3,TRBV12-3/TRBV12-4,NA,many,TGTGCCAGCAGGCTCCAGGGAAGTGGAAACACCATATATTTT,CASRLQGSGNTIYF
TRBJ2-1,TRBV11-2,TRBD1,many,TGTGCCAGCAGCTTGGGACAGGGCTCTTGGAATGAGCAGTTCTTC,CASSLGQGSWNEQFF
TRBJ2-1,TRBV12-3/TRBV12-4,TRBD2,few,TGTGCCAGCAGGTTTTTTTTAACTAGCGGCCCCAAGTCGGTTAATGAGCAGTTCTTC,CASRFFLTSGPKSVNEQFF
TRBJ1-4,TRBV29-1,NA,NA,TGCAGCGTTGTGGTGGGGGCTAATGAAAAACTGTTTTTT,CSVVVGANEKLFF
TRBJ2-1,TRBV18,NA,few,TGTGCCAGCTCACTAATGACCTACAATGAGCAGTTCTTC,CASSLMTYNEQFF
TRBJ2-7,TRBV29-1,NA,NA,TGCAGCGTTAAACGGGACTCCAACCCATCCTACGAGCAGTACTTC,CSVKRDSNPSYEQYF
TRBJ2-3,TRBV4-3,NA,many,TGCGCCAGCAGCCAAGATAGGGCTAGCCGGAGGAGGGCAGATACGCAGTATTTT,CASSQDRASRRRADTQYF
TRBJ2-1,TRBV27,TRBD2,many,TGTGCCAGCAGACTAGCGGGAGGTTATGGTGAGCAGTTCTTC,CASRLAGGYGEQFF
TRBJ2-7,TRBV20-1,TRBD2,NA,TGCAGTGCGCCTAGCGGGAACTCCTACGAGCAGTACTTC,CSAPSGNSYEQYF
TRBJ1-1,TRBV20-1,TRBD1,few,TGCAGTGCTAGGGCCATCCGGACAGGGAACACTGAAGCTTTCTTT,CSARAIRTGNTEAFF
TRBJ2-2,TRBV7-2,NA,few,TGTGCCAGCAGCGTCTGGGAGACCGGGGAGCTGTTTTTT,CASSVWETGELFF
TRBJ2-1,TRBV20-1,NA,few,TGCAGTGCTAGGGCCGATGAGCAGTTCTTC,CSARADEQFF